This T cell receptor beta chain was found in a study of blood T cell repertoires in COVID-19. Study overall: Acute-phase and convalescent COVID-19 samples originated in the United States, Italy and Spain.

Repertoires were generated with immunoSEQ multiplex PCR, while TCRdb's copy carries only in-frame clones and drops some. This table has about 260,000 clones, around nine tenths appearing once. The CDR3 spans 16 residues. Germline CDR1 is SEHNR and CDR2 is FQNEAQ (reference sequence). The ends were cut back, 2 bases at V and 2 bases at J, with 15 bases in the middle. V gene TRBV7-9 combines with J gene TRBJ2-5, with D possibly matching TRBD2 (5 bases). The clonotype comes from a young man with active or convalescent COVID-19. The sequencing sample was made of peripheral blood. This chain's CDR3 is CASSLSGLASQETQYF. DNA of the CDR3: TGTGCCAGCAGCTTAAGCGGCCTAGCATCGCAAGAGACCCAGTACTTC.